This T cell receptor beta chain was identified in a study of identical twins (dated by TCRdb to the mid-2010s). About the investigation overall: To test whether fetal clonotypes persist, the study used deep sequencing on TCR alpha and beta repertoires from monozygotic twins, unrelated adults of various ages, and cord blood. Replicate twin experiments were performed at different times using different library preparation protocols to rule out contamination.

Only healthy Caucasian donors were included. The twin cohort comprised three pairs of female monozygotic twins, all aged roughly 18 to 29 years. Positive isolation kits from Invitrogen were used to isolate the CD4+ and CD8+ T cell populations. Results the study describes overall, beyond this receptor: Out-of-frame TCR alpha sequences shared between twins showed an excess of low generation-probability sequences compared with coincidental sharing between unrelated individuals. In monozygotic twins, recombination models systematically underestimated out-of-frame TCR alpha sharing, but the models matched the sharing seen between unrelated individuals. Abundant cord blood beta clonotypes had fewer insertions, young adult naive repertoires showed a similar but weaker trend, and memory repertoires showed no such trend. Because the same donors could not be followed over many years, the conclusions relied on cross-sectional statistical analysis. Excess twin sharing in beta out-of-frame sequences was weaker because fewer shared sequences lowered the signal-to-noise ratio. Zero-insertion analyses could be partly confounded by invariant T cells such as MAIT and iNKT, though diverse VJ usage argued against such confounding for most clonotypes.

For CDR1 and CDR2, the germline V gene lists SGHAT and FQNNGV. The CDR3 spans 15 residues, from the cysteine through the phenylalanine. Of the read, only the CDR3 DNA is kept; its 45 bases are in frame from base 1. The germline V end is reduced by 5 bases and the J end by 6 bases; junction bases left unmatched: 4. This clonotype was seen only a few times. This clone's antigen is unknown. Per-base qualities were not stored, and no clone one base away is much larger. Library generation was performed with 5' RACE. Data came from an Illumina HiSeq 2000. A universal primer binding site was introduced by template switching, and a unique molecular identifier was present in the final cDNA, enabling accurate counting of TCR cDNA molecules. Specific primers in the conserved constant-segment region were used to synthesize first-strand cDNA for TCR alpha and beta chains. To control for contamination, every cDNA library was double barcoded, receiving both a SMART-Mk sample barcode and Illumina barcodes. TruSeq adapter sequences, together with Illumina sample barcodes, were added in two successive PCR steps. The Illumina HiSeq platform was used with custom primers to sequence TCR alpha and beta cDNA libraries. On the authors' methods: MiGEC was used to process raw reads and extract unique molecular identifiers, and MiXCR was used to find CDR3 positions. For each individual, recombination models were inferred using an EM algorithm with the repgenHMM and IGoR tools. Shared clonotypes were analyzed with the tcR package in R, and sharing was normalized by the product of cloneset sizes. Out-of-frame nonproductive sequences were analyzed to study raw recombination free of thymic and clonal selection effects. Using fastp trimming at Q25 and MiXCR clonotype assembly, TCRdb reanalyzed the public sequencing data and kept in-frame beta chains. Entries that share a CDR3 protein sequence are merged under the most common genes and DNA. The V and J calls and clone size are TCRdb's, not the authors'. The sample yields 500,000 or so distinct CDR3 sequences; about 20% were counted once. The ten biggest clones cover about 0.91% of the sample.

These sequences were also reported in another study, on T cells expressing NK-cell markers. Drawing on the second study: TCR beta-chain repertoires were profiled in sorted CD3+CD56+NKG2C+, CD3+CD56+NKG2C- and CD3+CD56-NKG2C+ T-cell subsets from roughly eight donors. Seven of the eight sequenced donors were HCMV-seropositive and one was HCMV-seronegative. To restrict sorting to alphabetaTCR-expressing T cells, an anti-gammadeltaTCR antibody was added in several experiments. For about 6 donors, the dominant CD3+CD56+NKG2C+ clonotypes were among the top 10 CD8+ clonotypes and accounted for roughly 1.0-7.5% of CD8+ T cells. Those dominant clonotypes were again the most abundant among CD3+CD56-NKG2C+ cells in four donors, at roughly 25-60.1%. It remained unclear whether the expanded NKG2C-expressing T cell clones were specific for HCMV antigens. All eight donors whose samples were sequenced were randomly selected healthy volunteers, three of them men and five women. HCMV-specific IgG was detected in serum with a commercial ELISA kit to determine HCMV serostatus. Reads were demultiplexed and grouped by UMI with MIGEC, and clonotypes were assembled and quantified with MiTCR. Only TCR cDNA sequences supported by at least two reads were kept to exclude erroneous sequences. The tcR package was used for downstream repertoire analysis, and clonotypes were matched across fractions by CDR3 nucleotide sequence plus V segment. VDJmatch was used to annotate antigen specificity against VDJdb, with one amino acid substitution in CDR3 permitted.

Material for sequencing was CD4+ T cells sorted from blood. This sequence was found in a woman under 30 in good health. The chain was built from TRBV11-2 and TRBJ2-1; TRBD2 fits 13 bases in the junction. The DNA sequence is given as TGTGCCAGCAGCCGGACTAGCGGGGGCCGCAATGAGCAGTTCTTC. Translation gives CASSRTSGGRNEQFF.